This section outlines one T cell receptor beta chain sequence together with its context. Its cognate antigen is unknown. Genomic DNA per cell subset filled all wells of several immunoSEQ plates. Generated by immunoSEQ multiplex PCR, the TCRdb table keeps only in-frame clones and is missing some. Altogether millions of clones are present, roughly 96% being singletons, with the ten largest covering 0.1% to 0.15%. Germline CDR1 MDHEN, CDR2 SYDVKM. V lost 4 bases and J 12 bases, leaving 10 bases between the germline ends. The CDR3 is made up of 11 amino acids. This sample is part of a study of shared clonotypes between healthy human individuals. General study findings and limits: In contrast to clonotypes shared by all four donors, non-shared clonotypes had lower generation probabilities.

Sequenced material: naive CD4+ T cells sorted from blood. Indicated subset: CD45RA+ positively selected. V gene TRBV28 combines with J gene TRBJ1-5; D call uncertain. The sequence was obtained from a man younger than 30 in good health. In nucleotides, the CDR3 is TGTGCCAGCAGTTCCCGAGGTGGCCAGCATTTT. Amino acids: CASSSRGGQHF. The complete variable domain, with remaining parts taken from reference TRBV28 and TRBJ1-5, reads DVKVTQSSRYLVKRTGEKVFLECVQDMDHENMFWYRQDPGLGLRLIYFSYDVKMKEKGDIPEGYSVSREKKERFSLILESASTNQTSMYLCASSSRGGQHFGDGTRLSIL.